This T cell receptor (beta chain) was sequenced in a study of early T cells in non-severe SARS-CoV-2 infection. The CDR3 has 14 residues. Germline assignment: CDR1 ENHRY and CDR2 SYGVKD. V lost 7 bases and J lost 7, with 14 bases in between. Notes on this clonotype: Its target is not known.

TCRdb reanalysed the 5' RACE reads using MiXCR and keeps one entry per CDR3 protein. The table lists tens of thousands of distinct CDR3 sequences, roughly 12% of them singletons. Points from the study as a whole: Lookups in VDJdb leaned toward anti-spike CD8 responses and missed private and CD4 specificities.

Sequenced material: whole blood, taken at baseline. The TCR comes from an adult who was a healthcare worker with PCR-confirmed SARS-CoV-2 infection or an uninfected control (not recorded which). This chain uses TRBV10-3 with TRBJ1-6; no clear D gene. The CDR3 reads CAITRAAENSPLHF. The DNA of the CDR3 is TGTGCCATCACTAGGGCGGCAGAAAATTCACCCCTCCACTTT.